The subject of this entry is one TCR beta chain. These data are taken from a study of blood T cells in healthy people across ages. Combining a sample-barcoded 5' primer with a J-beta primer mix, a second PCR ran for about 7 to 12 cycles. TCRdb processed the 5' RACE reads anew with MiXCR; each CDR3 protein has one entry. The table lists over a million distinct CDR3 sequences, approximately 42% of them singletons. Germline V lookup: CDR1 SNHLY, CDR2 FYNNEI. Trimming left V 3 bases short and J 3 bases short, with 17 bases between. The length of the CDR3 is 16 residues. V and J are TRBV2 and TRBJ1-2; possible D gene TRBD1, 5 bases. This TCR was sampled from a woman in her late teens or twenties in good health. Sample: blood. The CDR3: CASSEILRGRDYGYTF. CDR3 DNA sequence: TGTGCCAGCAGTGAGATTCTTCGGGGCAGGGACTATGGCTACACCTTC. The variable domain in full, completed from reference TRBV2 and TRBJ1-2, reads EPEVTQTPSHQVTQMGQEVILRCVPISNHLYFYWYRQILGQKVEFLVSFYNNEISEKSEIFDDQFSVERPDGSNFTLKIRSTKLEDSAMYFCASSEILRGRDYGYTFGSGTRLTVV.